The clone carrying this T cell receptor beta chain was seen a single time. This record comes from a study of shared clonotypes between healthy human individuals. The CDR3 spans 15 residues. Germline CDR1 SGHTA, CDR2 FQGNSA. The V gene lost 1 base and the J gene lost 5 bases, with 12 bases spanning the gap. As processed by the authors: Junction-only sequences without quality scores came from ImmunoSEQ, so filtering differed. The assay was immunoSEQ multiplex PCR, and TCRdb's table has in-frame clones only and misses some. Clone size and the V and J calls come from that table; the DNA yielded D and trimming. The sample records fewer than 1.8 million clones, 97% to 99% being singletons.

The material sequenced was naive CD4+ T cells sorted from blood. Described subset: CD45RA+ positively selected. The gene calls are TRBV7-2 and TRBJ2-1, with a possible D match to TRBD2 (6 bases). The TCR comes from a man younger than 40 in good health. The chain's CDR3 is CASSLDGSRDNEQFF. Here the CDR3 DNA reads TGTGCCAGCAGCTTAGACGGGAGCAGGGACAATGAGCAGTTCTTC.